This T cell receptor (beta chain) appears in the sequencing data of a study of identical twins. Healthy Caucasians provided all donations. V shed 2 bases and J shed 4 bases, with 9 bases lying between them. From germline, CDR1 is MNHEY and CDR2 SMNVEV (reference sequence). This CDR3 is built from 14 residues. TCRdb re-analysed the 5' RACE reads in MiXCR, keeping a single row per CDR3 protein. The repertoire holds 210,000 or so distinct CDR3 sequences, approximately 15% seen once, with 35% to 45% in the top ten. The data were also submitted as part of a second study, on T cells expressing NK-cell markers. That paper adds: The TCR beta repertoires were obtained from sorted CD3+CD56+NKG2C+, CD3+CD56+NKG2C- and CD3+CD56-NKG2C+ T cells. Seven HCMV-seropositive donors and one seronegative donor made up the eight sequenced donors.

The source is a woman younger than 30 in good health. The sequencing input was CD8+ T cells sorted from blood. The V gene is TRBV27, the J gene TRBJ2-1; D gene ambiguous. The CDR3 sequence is CASSLALGYNEQFF. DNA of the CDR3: TGTGCCAGCAGTTTAGCCTTGGGGTACAATGAGCAGTTCTTC.